This T cell receptor beta chain was found in a study of CXCR3-negative and CXCR3-positive naive CD8 T cells. Study at large: The study obtained 140 million or so TRB reads, about 1.5 +/- 0.3 million per library.

About this clonotype itself: The antigen is unknown.

Study conclusions and caveats: Fresh PBMCs were used in most assays, and CXCR3 expression partially decreased after cryopreservation. Both naive subsets showed comparably high diversity, and memory CD8+ cells showed much lower diversity. Between one naive subset and the other, surface CD5 was comparable, and TCR strength was inferred from TRB CDR3 properties.

Carrying UMI labels, the TRB cDNA libraries were prepared through 5' RACE. No DNA is given; TCRdb re-called the 5' RACE reads and lists each CDR3 protein once. This sample's clone table lists about 39,000 distinct CDR3 sequences. Germline CDR1 reads MNHEY; CDR2 reads SVGAGI. This CDR3 has 15 residues. This chain uses TRBV6-5 with TRBJ2-3; TCRdb designates TRBD1, a call that cannot be tested without DNA. The receptor was isolated from a human donor in good health. Some clones in this sample may be carry-over from other donors' samples. Input material: memory CD8+ T cells from blood. The CDR3 is CASSPTTGYTDTQYF.